These 17 T cell receptor beta chains came from one sample sequenced in a study of cytomegalovirus exposure and HLA in healthy donors. The PCR employed 60 Vbeta primers together with 13 Jbeta primers. Using immunoSEQ multiplex PCR, the repertoire was profiled, and TCRdb retains in-frame clones only, with some absent. Among 70,000 or so clones, 82% were seen once, and the ten largest hold about 1.9%. The source material was PBMCs. These TCRs come from a man between 18 and 35 years old in good health and CMV-seronegative.

V gene TRBV19 combines with J gene TRBJ2-2, with 8 bases that match TRBD1. V lost 8 bases, J lost 4 bases, and 9 bases stayed unmatched. CDR1 and CDR2 (germline): LNHDA, SQIVND (reference sequence). CDR3 length: 15 amino acids. The CDR3 sequence is CASSTGGRGTGELFF. The CDR3 DNA follows: TGTGCCAGTTCAACAGGGGGAAGAGGCACCGGGGAGCTGTTTTTT.

The gene calls are TRBV4-3 and TRBJ2-5, with 8 nucleotides matching TRBD2. CDR3 length: 15 amino acids. From germline, CDR1 is LGHNA and CDR2 YSLEER. J lost 5 bases, V lost 1 base, and 6 bases had no gene match. In DNA form, the CDR3 reads TGCGCCAGCAGCCAAGGTCTAGCGGGCCCTGAGACCCAGTACTTC. Residues: CASSQGLAGPETQYF.

Comment on this clone: The junction differs from germline at one of its ends, possibly a read error. The chain uses TRBV28 and TRBJ1-2; D not resolved. CDR1 is MDHEN and CDR2 is SYDVKM in the germline V gene. CDR3 size: 13 residues. The CDR3 loop reads CDSSFRANYGYNF. CDR3 nucleotides: TGTGACAGCAGTTTTAGAGCTAACTATGGCTACAACTTC.

The V and J genes are TRBV6-5 and TRBJ2-1, with D perhaps matching TRBD1 (6 bases). V lost 6 bases to trimming and J lost 0 bases, with 12 bases between them. The CDR3 runs 15 residues. In germline, CDR1 is MNHEY, CDR2 SVGAGI. The CDR3 nucleotides are TGTGCCAGCAGCTTAACAGGGAGCTCCTACAATGAGCAGTTCTTC. Translation gives CASSLTGSSYNEQFF.

This clone was detected once. The gene calls are TRBV5-4 and TRBJ1-1; maybe TRBD1 (6 bases). This CDR3 is 15 amino acids long. Germline V CDR1 and CDR2: SGHNT, YYREEE (reference sequence). Trimming removed 4 bases at V and 0 bases at J, with 13 bases between. The CDR3 reads CASSPDQGLNTEAFF. The CDR3 DNA reads TGTGCCAGCAGCCCCGATCAGGGGCTGAACACTGAAGCTTTCTTT.

This clone was counted only a few times. The chain has TRBV14 and TRBJ1-1; 11 bases line up with TRBD1. After removal of 3 bases from V and 7 bases from J, the junction contained 16 bases not matched to a gene. This CDR3 spans 18 amino acids. Germline loops: CDR1 SGHDN, CDR2 FVKESK. The CDR3 reads CASSHLIPGQGVFGEAFF. The CDR3 DNA follows: TGTGCCAGCAGCCATCTCATCCCGGGACAGGGGGTTTTCGGTGAAGCTTTCTTT.

The chain employs TRBV6-6 and TRBJ1-6, with 7 bases aligning to TRBD1. CDR1 is MNHNY, CDR2 SVGAGI, per germline (reference sequence). This CDR3 region has 14 residues. After removal of 7 bases from V and 7 bases from J, the junction contained 7 bases not matched to a gene. CDR3 protein: CASTPRDRNSPLHF. The DNA for the CDR3 is TGTGCCAGCACCCCAAGGGACAGAAATTCACCCCTCCACTTT.

This clone was seen once. CDR3 loop: CASSLGTAYEQYF. The CDR3 DNA reads TGTGCCAGCAGTTTAGGGACAGCCTACGAGCAGTACTTC. This chain joins TRBV27 and TRBJ2-7; 7 nucleotides line up with TRBD1. The CDR3 runs to 13 residues. Germline V gives CDR1 MNHEY, CDR2 SMNVEV (reference sequence). Losses at the gene ends were 2 bases for V and 2 bases for J; bases not matched to a gene: 0.

This chain links TRBV29-1 with TRBJ2-7; 10 positions agree with TRBD1. In germline, CDR1 is SQVTM, CDR2 ANQGSEA. The CDR3 has 15 amino acids. The trim removed 3 bases at V and 0 bases at J, leaving 5 bases unmatched. As DNA, the CDR3 is TGCAGCGTTGATCAAAGGACAGGGGGCTCCTACGAGCAGTACTTC. Translation gives CSVDQRTGGSYEQYF.

This clone came up a few times. The genes are TRBV7-2 and TRBJ2-1; 10 nucleotides line up with TRBD2. Trimming at V came to 1 base and at J to 8 bases, leaving 11 bases not matched to a gene. This CDR3 spans 17 amino acids. Germline assignment: CDR1 SGHTA and CDR2 FQGNSA. As DNA, the CDR3 is TGTGCCAGCAGCTTAGTCGCTAGCGGGAGATCCACGTATGAGCAGTTCTTC. Protein: CASSLVASGRSTYEQFF.

The V and J genes are TRBV5-1 and TRBJ2-2, with TRBD1 matching over 9 bases. Germline CDR1 and CDR2: SGHRS and YFSETQ. J gave up 5 bases and V 4 bases, and 6 bases lay outside the gene matches. The CDR3 length is 15 residues. The CDR3 DNA sequence: TGCGCCAGCAGCCTAACCGGGACAGGGACCGGGGAGCTGTTTTTT. This codes for CASSLTGTGTGELFF.

V and J are TRBV6-5 and TRBJ2-6; D gene unclear. CDR1 and CDR2 from the germline V gene are MNHEY and SVGAGI. CDR3 length: 15 residues. V dropped 4 bases and J dropped 0 bases, with 7 bases sitting between them. CDR3 sequence: CASSLQFSGANVLTF. In DNA, the CDR3 is TGTGCCAGCAGTTTACAGTTCTCTGGGGCCAACGTCCTGACTTTC.

The V call is TRBV28, the J call TRBJ2-1; 8 bases fit TRBD2. The CDR3 runs 14 residues. Germline values: CDR1 MDHEN, CDR2 SYDVKM. The ends lost 9 bases at V and 4 bases at J; junction bases unmatched: 8. Here the CDR3 reads CASSGTRGYNEQFF. Here the CDR3 DNA reads TGTGCCAGTAGCGGGACTCGAGGATACAATGAGCAGTTCTTC.

This sequence joins TRBV4-1 and TRBJ2-7; D might be TRBD2 (6 bases). CDR3 length equals 14 residues. The V gene's germline CDR1 is MGHRA and CDR2 YSYEKL. V was pared by 7 bases and J by 0 bases, with 13 bases between. The CDR3 DNA follows: TGCGCCAGCACCCCGACCGGGGGCTCCTACGAGCAGTACTTC. Protein: CASTPTGGSYEQYF.

The J gene is TRBJ1-2, the V gene TRBV25-1; 7 bases match TRBD1. J was trimmed by 4 bases and V by 7 bases; bases with no gene match: 3. This CDR3 region has 12 residues. Per the germline V gene, CDR1 is MGHDK and CDR2 is SYGVNS. CDR3 in DNA: TGTGCCAGCACTCGGGACAGCTATGGCTACACCTTC. Its protein product is CASTRDSYGYTF.

This clone was detected only once. The V call is TRBV5-1, the J call TRBJ2-5; perhaps TRBD2 as D (7 bases). Trimming pared 3 bases from V and 2 bases from J, leaving 17 bases between. CDR1 and CDR2 from the germline V gene are SGHRS and YFSETQ. CDR3 size: 16 residues. The CDR3 DNA reads as TGCGCCAGCAGCTGGGGAGGGGGACTGAGACAAGAGACCCAGTACTTC. Amino acids: CASSWGGGLRQETQYF. Filled out from reference TRBV5-1 and TRBJ2-5, the complete variable domain reads KAGVTQTPRYLIKTRGQQVTLSCSPISGHRSVSWYQQTPGQGLQFLFEYFSETQRNKGNFPGRFSGRQFSNSRSEMNVSTLELGDSALYLCASSWGGGLRQETQYFGPGTRLLVL.

V is TRBV6-6 and J is TRBJ2-5; D may be TRBD2 (6 bases). This CDR3 is built from 13 residues. Germline CDR1 is MNHNY and CDR2 is SVGAGI (reference sequence). V lost 5 bases and J 7 bases, leaving 14 bases between the germline ends. CDR3 region: CASSQRLEGTQYF. Here the CDR3 DNA reads TGTGCCAGCAGTCAGAGACTAGAGGGGACCCAGTACTTC.